The present TCR beta chain was sequenced within a study of T-cell memory formation after mild COVID-19 (dated by TCRdb to the early 2020s). For the study in its entirety: TCR sequence clusters from the two donors were found to be largely donor specific. T-cell clones expanding and contracting after mild COVID-19 in two donors were tracked by longitudinal TCRalpha and TCRbeta repertoire sequencing. The cohort comprised two young, previously healthy adult volunteers, one female and one male. Study-wide findings and limitations: From day 15 to 85, contracting clones showed balanced CD4/CD8 phenotypes, whereas a second wave of clones that expanded from day 15 to 37 leaned towards CD4+. SARS-CoV-2 specificity of the second-wave clones peaking on day 37 was not confirmed. Contracting CD4+ clones were located mainly in the CM and EM memory subsets, whereas CD8+ clones were found to be enriched in EMRA. Some responding clones were detected in pre-infection memory, suggesting pre-existing cross-reactive memory T cells joined the SARS-CoV-2 response. The study covered only a couple of mild cases, and larger cohorts including severe cases with pre-infection samples were considered necessary.

Points on this clonotype: Its antigen specificity is not known. No base qualities exist here, and no much larger clone lies one base off it.

The CDR3 spans 13 residues, from the cysteine through the phenylalanine. Only the CDR3 DNA is retained, 39 bases long and in frame from the first base. V is cut back by 5 bases and J by 5 bases, with 7 bases in the junction unmatched. CDR1 and CDR2 were assigned from the germline V gene (reference sequence) as DFQATT and SNEGSKA. PBMCs were isolated by Ficoll-Paque density gradient centrifugation. This sample was sequenced with an Illumina NovaSeq 6000. TCRalpha and TCRbeta cDNA libraries were constructed by 5'RACE with constant-segment primers, with sample barcodes and unique molecular identifiers being introduced. RNA was extracted from every sample with Trizol reagent. Library amplification was performed in two PCR steps, and a second sample barcode and Illumina TruSeq adapters were introduced in the second step. Sequencing of the libraries was done on an Illumina NovaSeq, producing 2 x 150 bp paired-end reads. The original methods were these. Demultiplexing of reads and collapsing into UMI-guided consensus sequences were performed with migec v1.2.7. Using mixcr v2.1.11, the UMI consensuses were aligned to TRA and TRB V and J templates and assembled into clonotypes. A clonotype was counted as expanded or contracted only if both edgeR and NoisET called the change significant, with noise models trained on biological replicates. edgeR calls used a false discovery rate-adjusted p below 0.01 and a log2 fold-change threshold of 1. As an exploratory analysis of dynamics, PCA with hierarchical clustering was applied to max-normalized trajectories of the 1000 most abundant clonotypes. Separately sequenced CD4+ and CD8+ repertoires were used to assign the CD4 or CD8 phenotype of responding clones. TCRdb reworked the public reads: Q25 trimming with fastp, MiXCR clone assembly, productive beta chains retained. Each record represents a unique CDR3 protein, reported with the most common genes and DNA among its rows. TCRdb's processing, not the study's, gives the V and J calls here. This sample is represented by over 300,000 distinct CDR3 sequences; 20% to 25% of them were singletons. The ten largest clones represent around 23% of the sample.

Source material: PBMCs or a T cell subset sorted from them (not recorded which). Here the chain combines TRBV20-1 and TRBJ2-5, with 8 central nucleotides matching TRBD1. This TCR was sampled from a man aged 18 to 35 who had mild COVID-19 (a few samples of this study predate the infection). The sample titles of this study are shuffled in the database, so cell type and time point are left out; the donor was told from shared clones. The DNA is as follows: TGCAGTGCTTCACAGGGGGTGAGGGAGACCCAGTACTTC. Its translation reads: CSASQGVRETQYF.